This T cell receptor beta chain is drawn from a study of human T cells and chemical hapten exposure. Study information: Application of 0.01% DPC to the upper back was done by patch test, with a reading at 6 days.

Germline CDR1 reads DFQATT; CDR2 reads SNEGSKA (reference sequence). The V end was cut by 2 bases, the J end by 8 bases, with 7 bases between. The CDR3 totals 11 residues. Study-level results: Controls had significantly fewer large CDR3 similarity clusters than were formed by expanded TCRs. Following DPC sensitization, TCRs present above 1 in 1000 frequency showed no change.

The time point denotes: patch test 2, 6 weeks after DPC sensitization. Noted treatment: therapeutic diphenylcyclopropenone sensitization with weekly scalp DPC. Library preparation tagged each individual cDNA molecule with a unique molecular identifier. Using its own MiXCR run on the RACE reads, TCRdb lists one record per CDR3 protein. The repertoire includes 70,000 to 90,000 distinct CDR3 sequences, 8.5% to 12% of them detected once, and approximately 5% sits in the top ten. This clonotype came up many times. The target antigen is unknown. This clonotype was sampled from a woman aged 50 to 60 with alopecia areata. Some clones in this sample may be carry-over from other donors' samples. The chain uses TRBV20-1 and TRBJ2-1; tentatively, D is TRBD2 (5 bases). Source: whole blood, taken in connection with sensitization to the hapten diphenylcyclopropenone (DPC). The CDR3 DNA sequence: TGCAGTGCTAGACTAGCATATGAGCAGTTCTTC. Protein: CSARLAYEQFF.